The TCR beta chain described here comes from a study of cytomegalovirus exposure and HLA in healthy donors. Study findings and constraints: A later analysis linked a missense variant in DCLRE1C to the trimming of TCR beta V and J genes. In an earlier analysis, most TCR beta V segments were productive about 90% or about 30% of the time. In a later analysis, specific HLA alleles were associated with about 18,000 TCR beta sequences at a 0.05 false discovery rate.

V was clipped by 5 bases and J by 4 bases; unmatched bases: 5. The CDR3 length is 14 residues. Germline CDR1 reads LNHDA; CDR2 reads SQIVND (reference sequence). About this clone: No antigen is known for it.

PCR employed 60 Vbeta and 13 Jbeta primers. Data came from immunoSEQ multiplex PCR; TCRdb stores just in-frame clones and leaves some out. The sample has about 150,000 clones, approximately 80% seen once. The sequenced sample consisted of PBMCs. This chain connects TRBV19 to TRBJ1-1, with 9 bases aligning to TRBD1. The sequence derives from a middle-aged woman in good health and CMV-seronegative. The CDR3 spells CASSDPGQGTEAFF. CDR3 coding DNA: TGTGCCAGTAGTGACCCGGGACAGGGCACTGAAGCTTTCTTT.